This TCR beta chain was captured in a study of T cells after yellow fever vaccination. TCRdb reprocessed the 5' RACE reads with MiXCR, giving one entry per CDR3 protein. Found here are roughly 300,000 distinct CDR3 sequences, roughly 6.8% of them singletons; the top ten hold over 15%. CDR1 is DFQATT and CDR2 is SNEGSKA in the germline V gene (reference sequence). CDR3 length equals 14 residues. Trimming took 6 bases from V and 9 from J; bases not matched to a gene: 11. The clonotype was recovered from a man younger than 30 who received the YFV17D yellow fever vaccine. The sequencing here drew on PBMCs, taken roughly 45 days after the first yellow fever vaccination. The V gene is TRBV20-1, the J gene TRBJ2-1; 10 bases align to TRBD1. CDR3 sequence: CSALSGQGIGEQFF. The CDR3 nucleotides read TGCAGTGCCCTCTCGGGACAGGGGATCGGTGAGCAGTTCTTC.